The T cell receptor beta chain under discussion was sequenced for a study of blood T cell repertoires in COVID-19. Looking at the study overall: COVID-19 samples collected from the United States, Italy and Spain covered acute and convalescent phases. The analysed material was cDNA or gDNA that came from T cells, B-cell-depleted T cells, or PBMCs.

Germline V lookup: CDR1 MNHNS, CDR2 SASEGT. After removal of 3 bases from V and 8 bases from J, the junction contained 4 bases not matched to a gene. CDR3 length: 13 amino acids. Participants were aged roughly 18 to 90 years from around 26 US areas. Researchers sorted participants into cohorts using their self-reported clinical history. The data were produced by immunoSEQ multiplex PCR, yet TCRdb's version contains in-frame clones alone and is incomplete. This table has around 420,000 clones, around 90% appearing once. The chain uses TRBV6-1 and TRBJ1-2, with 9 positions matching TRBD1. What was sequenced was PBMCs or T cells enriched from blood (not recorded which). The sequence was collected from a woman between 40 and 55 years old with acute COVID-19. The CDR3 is CASSERTGDGYTF. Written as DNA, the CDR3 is TGTGCCAGCAGTGAGAGGACAGGGGACGGCTACACCTTC.